Below are 20 T cell receptor beta chains sequenced from a single sample in a study of human T cells and chemical hapten exposure. Time point defined: patch test 1, 2 weeks after DPC sensitization. Treatment noted: therapeutic diphenylcyclopropenone sensitization with weekly scalp DPC. TCRdb independently ran MiXCR on the RACE reads; one entry per CDR3 protein. The sample records about 120,000 distinct CDR3 sequences, 9.5% to 13% being singletons. This material consisted of whole blood, taken in connection with sensitization to the hapten diphenylcyclopropenone (DPC). These receptors originate from a woman aged 45 to 65 with alopecia areata. Some clones in this sample may be carry-over from other donors' samples.

The gene calls are TRBV6-1 and TRBJ1-1; D not resolved. Germline V gene sequence: CDR1 MNHNS, CDR2 SASEGT. Trimming left V 5 bases short and J 5 bases short, with 18 bases between. There are 15 residues in the CDR3. The CDR3 reads CASSRLTAGGTEAFF. CDR3 DNA: TGTGCCAGCAGTCGATTAACGGCAGGCGGTACTGAAGCTTTCTTT.

V gene TRBV5-1 combines with J gene TRBJ1-4, with D possibly matching TRBD1 (5 bases). The CDR3 contains 16 residues. V was cut by 0 bases and J by 5 bases, with 14 bases left in between. Germline loops: CDR1 SGHRS, CDR2 YFSETQ. CDR3 region: CASSLEGRQSNEKLFF. In DNA, the CDR3 is TGCGCCAGCAGCTTGGAGGGGAGGCAGTCAAATGAAAAACTGTTTTTT. The entire variable domain, with the rest obtained from reference TRBV5-1 and TRBJ1-4, is as follows: KAGVTQTPRYLIKTRGQQVTLSCSPISGHRSVSWYQQTPGQGLQFLFEYFSETQRNKGNFPGRFSGRQFSNSRSEMNVSTLELGDSALYLCASSLEGRQSNEKLFFGSGTQLSVL.

The chain links TRBV10-3 to TRBJ2-7, with TRBD2 identical over 10 bases. Trimming removed 4 bases from V and 0 bases from J; junction bases left unmatched: 3. CDR1 is ENHRY and CDR2 is SYGVKD in the germline V gene. This CDR3 has 15 amino acids. CDR3 sequence: CAISGPSGSSYEQYF. CDR3 bases: TGTGCCATCAGTGGACCTAGCGGGAGCTCCTACGAGCAGTACTTC.

This clonotype was counted ten times or more. V gene TRBV3-1 combines with J gene TRBJ2-7; the D gene is possibly TRBD2 (5 bases). CDR3 length equals 12 residues. V lost 4 bases, J lost 11 bases, and 15 bases lay in between. The V gene's germline CDR1 is LGHDT and CDR2 YNNKEL (reference sequence). The CDR3: CASSPGETSKYF. CDR3 in DNA: TGTGCCAGCAGCCCTGGGGAGACATCGAAGTACTTC.

A few counts support this clonotype. The rearrangement uses TRBV7-2 and TRBJ2-7; D may be TRBD1 or TRBD2 (6 bases each). This CDR3 has 14 amino acids. The V end lost 5 bases, the J end lost 2 bases, and 13 bases lay between the germline ends. Germline V lookup: CDR1 SGHTA, CDR2 FQGNSA. CDR3 sequence reads: CASSPGDTPYEQYF. The CDR3 DNA sequence: TGTGCCAGCAGCCCGGGGGACACCCCCTACGAGCAGTACTTC.

The table lists this clonotype with a few counts. The gene calls are TRBV5-1 and TRBJ2-5; the match to TRBD2 covers 8 bases. This CDR3 region has 17 residues. CDR1 SGHRS and CDR2 YFSETQ come from the germline V gene. Trimming took 0 bases from V and 5 from J; bases not matched to a gene: 12. CDR3 region: CASSLGLLADPKETQYF. CDR3 coding DNA: TGCGCCAGCAGCTTGGGACTACTAGCGGACCCCAAGGAGACCCAGTACTTC.

This clonotype has more than one count but fewer than ten. The chain couples TRBV27 to TRBJ1-1; TRBD1 matches 8 bases. The J segment lost 8 bases and the V segment lost 5 bases, leaving 16 bases of the junction unmatched. The CDR3 runs to 16 residues. Per the germline V gene, CDR1 is MNHEY and CDR2 is SMNVEV (reference sequence). CDR3 amino acids: CASSPMTGDAHEEAFF. In DNA, the CDR3 is TGTGCCAGCAGTCCTATGACAGGGGACGCCCACGAGGAAGCTTTCTTT.

This clonotype was recorded many times. The chain carries TRBV7-2 and TRBJ2-2, with TRBD1 matching 7 bases. The germline V gene has CDR1 SGHTA and CDR2 FQGNSA. The V gene end was trimmed by 5 bases and the J gene end by 7 bases; junction bases not matched to a gene: 10. The CDR3 runs to 15 residues. This CDR3 reads CASSRPTGMIGELFF. The CDR3 nucleotides read TGTGCCAGCAGCAGACCGACAGGGATGATCGGGGAGCTGTTTTTT.

This chain joins TRBV18 and TRBJ1-1; D is unresolved. The CDR3 sequence is 13 residues long. CDR1 KGHSH and CDR2 LQKENI come from the germline V gene. Deletions cut 3 bases from V and 5 bases from J, with 10 bases between. Here the CDR3 reads CASSPGAETEAFF. The CDR3 coding sequence is TGTGCCAGCTCACCTGGAGCAGAAACTGAAGCTTTCTTT.

V and J are TRBV5-1 and TRBJ2-1, with TRBD2 matching over 9 bases. After removal of 1 base from V and 7 bases from J, the junction contained 6 bases not matched to a gene. The CDR3 is 15 amino acids. The germline CDR1 and CDR2 sequences are SGHRS and YFSETQ. CDR3 bases: TGCGCCAGCAGCTTGACGGCGGGAGGGCCGAATGAGCAGTTCTTC. This codes for CASSLTAGGPNEQFF.

This clonotype was observed a handful of times. The chain combines TRBV5-1 with TRBJ1-1; D gene uncertain. The CDR3 totals 16 residues. CDR1 and CDR2 (germline): SGHRS, YFSETQ. V lost 0 bases to trimming and J lost 0 bases, with 12 bases between them. The CDR3 nucleotides read TGCGCCAGCAGCTTGGGTCCGGGAACTATGAACACTGAAGCTTTCTTT. It specifies CASSLGPGTMNTEAFF.

This clonotype was recorded many times. The chain recombines TRBV7-8 with TRBJ1-2; TRBD1 is a possible D gene (5 bases). The V gene lost 1 base and the J gene lost 5 bases, with 11 bases spanning the gap. The CDR3 covers 14 residues. Germline assignment: CDR1 SGHVS and CDR2 FQNEAQ. The CDR3 protein is CASSLEGKGYGYTF. CDR3 coding DNA: TGTGCCAGCAGCTTAGAAGGGAAGGGGTATGGCTACACCTTC.

This clonotype was counted at least ten times. The junction differs from germline at one of its ends, possibly a read error. The chain links TRBV6-5 to TRBJ1-6, with no clear D. Per germline, CDR1 MNHEY and CDR2 SVGAGI. CDR3 size: 14 residues. As DNA, the CDR3 is TGTGCCAGCAGTTACTCGACCTACAATTCACCCCTCCACTTT. It encodes CASSYSTYNSPLHF.

CDR3 sequence reads: CATEVEEKLFF. The CDR3 DNA is TGTGCCACCGAGGTAGAAGAAAAACTGTTTTTT. The V call is TRBV2, the J call TRBJ1-4; D gene ambiguous. The CDR3 has 11 residues. The V end was cut by 10 bases, the J end by 8 bases, with 11 bases between. The V gene's germline CDR1 is SNHLY and CDR2 FYNNEI. Combining the CDR3 with reference TRBV2 and TRBJ1-4 gives the whole variable domain EPEVTQTPSHQVTQMGQEVILRCVPISNHLYFYWYRQILGQKVEFLVSFYNNEISEKSEIFDDQFSVERPDGSNFTLKIRSTKLEDSAMYFCATEVEEKLFFGSGTQLSVL.

This rearrangement joins TRBV12-3 or TRBV12-4 to TRBJ1-1, with D unclear. The CDR3 sequence is 13 residues long. V lost 2 bases and J 8 bases, leaving 12 bases between the germline ends. CDR3 amino acids: CASSLINRGEAFF. The CDR3 DNA is TGTGCCAGCAGTTTAATCAACAGAGGCGAAGCTTTCTTT.

The chain recombines TRBV5-1 with TRBJ1-2; 7 nucleotides agree with TRBD1. From germline, CDR1 is SGHRS and CDR2 YFSETQ. The CDR3 runs 15 residues. V trimming: 4 bases; J trimming: 6 bases; junction bases outside the gene matches: 12. The CDR3 DNA sequence: TGCGCCAGCAGCCGGGTCGGGAGACAGGGTGATGGCTACACCTTC. This translates into CASSRVGRQGDGYTF.

The chain couples TRBV29-1 to TRBJ2-3, with TRBD1 matching over 11 bases. The CDR3 has 15 residues. From germline, CDR1 is SQVTM and CDR2 ANQGSEA. The V and J ends lost 3 bases and 2 bases, in that order; junction bases with no gene match: 4. CDR3 region: CSVDRTGGPTDTQYF. The CDR3 DNA is TGCAGCGTTGATCGGACAGGGGGCCCCACAGATACGCAGTATTTT.

This clonotype showed up many times. The rearrangement links TRBV28 to TRBJ2-3; D is uncertain. The germline V and J ends were trimmed by 7 bases and 1 base, with 9 bases remaining between them. CDR3 size: 13 residues. Germline lookup yields CDR1 MDHEN and CDR2 SYDVKM. CDR3 nucleotides: TGTGCCAGCATCGTGGCGGGCACAGATACGCAGTATTTT. Protein sequence: CASIVAGTDTQYF.

The V call is TRBV18, the J call TRBJ2-3; D uncertain. Germline V gene data show CDR1 as KGHSH and CDR2 as LQKENI. The CDR3 spans 15 residues. The V end was cut by 4 bases, the J end by 5 bases, with 16 bases between. The CDR3 region has the DNA TGTGCCAGCTCACGAGGCCTTCCCCTAGGAGATACGCAGTATTTT. Encoded protein: CASSRGLPLGDTQYF.

This clonotype came up many times. The gene calls are TRBV6-5 and TRBJ2-1, with 11 bases lining up with TRBD2. CDR3 size: 14 residues. The junction had 4 bases not matched to a gene; V was cut back by 4 bases and J by 8 bases. Germline V gene lookup returns CDR1 MNHEY and CDR2 SVGAGI. The CDR3 spells CASSLAGGGYEQFF. The CDR3, as DNA: TGTGCCAGCAGTTTAGCGGGAGGGGGGTATGAGCAGTTCTTC.